A selection of T cell receptor beta chains follows, all from one sample in a study of OX40 agonist ivuxolimab in advanced cancers. Produced via immunoSEQ multiplex PCR; TCRdb's table is partial and in-frame only. The sample has roughly 100,000 clones, around 87% seen once. Specimen: CD4+ or CD8+ T cells sorted from blood, collected in a trial of the OX40 agonist ivuxolimab. These receptors all come from an adult with an advanced solid tumor such as melanoma, head and neck, liver or kidney cancer. Each CDR3 is given with its conserved first and last residue. The D gene is left open where the match is weak. The size of a clone is reported for some rows only, either as once, few or many, or as a class for expanded clones.

cdr3_aa: CATSRGYYGYTF
cdr3_nt: TGTGCCACCTCGCGAGGGTACTATGGCTACACCTTC
d_call: -
j_call: TRBJ1-2
clone_size: -
v_call: TRBV6-5

cdr3_aa: CASSALGELFF
cdr3_nt: TGTGCCAGCAGCGCCCTGGGGGAGCTGTTTTTT
d_call: -
j_call: TRBJ2-2
clone_size: -
v_call: TRBV13

cdr3_aa: CATSIDSYSYNEQFF
cdr3_nt: TGTGCCACCAGCATCGACAGTTACTCCTACAATGAGCAGTTCTTC
d_call: -
j_call: TRBJ2-1
clone_size: -
v_call: TRBV15

cdr3_aa: CASSQGSENIQYF
cdr3_nt: TGCGCCAGCAGCCAAGGGTCGGAAAACATTCAGTACTTC
d_call: -
j_call: TRBJ2-4
clone_size: -
v_call: TRBV4-3

cdr3_aa: CASSLLINRGATDTQYF
cdr3_nt: TGTGCCAGCAGCTTATTAATTAATAGAGGGGCCACAGATACGCAGTATTTT
d_call: -
j_call: TRBJ2-3
clone_size: -
v_call: TRBV5-7

cdr3_aa: CASSPQKGPDRPQHF
cdr3_nt: TGTGCCAGCTCACCCCAAAAGGGCCCCGATAGGCCCCAGCATTTT
d_call: -
j_call: TRBJ1-5
clone_size: -
v_call: TRBV18

cdr3_aa: CASSSRGGTEAFF
cdr3_nt: TGTGCCAGCAGCTCCCGCGGGGGGACTGAAGCTTTCTTT
d_call: -
j_call: TRBJ1-1
clone_size: few
v_call: TRBV11-3

cdr3_aa: CASSRDGFNQPQHF
cdr3_nt: TGTGCCAGCAGCCGGGACGGTTTCAATCAGCCCCAGCATTTT
d_call: -
j_call: TRBJ1-5
clone_size: -
v_call: TRBV5-6

cdr3_aa: CASSLYSGQKTGELFF
cdr3_nt: TGTGCCAGCAGTTTATACTCGGGACAGAAGACCGGGGAGCTGTTTTTT
d_call: TRBD1
j_call: TRBJ2-2
clone_size: -
v_call: TRBV27

cdr3_aa: CASSLVAYNSPLHF
cdr3_nt: TGTGCCAGCAGCTTGGTAGCTTATAATTCACCCCTCCACTTT
d_call: -
j_call: TRBJ1-6
clone_size: once
v_call: TRBV5-6

cdr3_aa: CASSPNAQGGADGEKLFF
cdr3_nt: TGCGCCAGCAGCCCCAACGCGCAGGGAGGAGCCGATGGGGAAAAACTGTTTTTT
d_call: -
j_call: TRBJ1-4
clone_size: -
v_call: TRBV5-1

cdr3_aa: CASSRGQAGSYEQYF
cdr3_nt: TGTGCCAGCAGTAGGGGACAGGCGGGCTCCTACGAGCAGTACTTC
d_call: TRBD1
j_call: TRBJ2-7
clone_size: few
v_call: TRBV6-1

cdr3_aa: CASSSGGGRFGEQFF
cdr3_nt: TGTGCCAGTAGTAGCGGGGGGGGCCGTTTTGGGGAGCAGTTCTTC
d_call: TRBD2
j_call: TRBJ2-1
clone_size: -
v_call: TRBV19

cdr3_aa: CASSLRDREVEQYF
cdr3_nt: TGTGCCAGCAGCTTACGTGACAGGGAAGTCGAGCAGTACTTC
d_call: TRBD1
j_call: TRBJ2-7
clone_size: once
v_call: TRBV7-9

cdr3_aa: CASSLSGRVEAFF
cdr3_nt: TGTGCCAGCAGCCTTTCGGGCCGCGTTGAAGCTTTCTTT
d_call: -
j_call: TRBJ1-1
clone_size: -
v_call: TRBV14

cdr3_aa: CASSLEIYGARSEAFF
cdr3_nt: TGTGCCAGCAGCTTGGAAATATATGGGGCGCGGTCTGAAGCTTTCTTT
d_call: -
j_call: TRBJ1-1
clone_size: once
v_call: TRBV5-6

cdr3_aa: CASSRLGTGSQGGYGYTF
cdr3_nt: TGTGCCAGCAGCCGACTTGGGACAGGCTCCCAAGGTGGCTATGGCTACACCTTC
d_call: TRBD1
j_call: TRBJ1-2
clone_size: -
v_call: TRBV5-6

cdr3_aa: CAISERTGQGIGQPQHF
cdr3_nt: TGTGCCATCAGTGAGCGGACTGGACAGGGCATCGGTCAGCCCCAGCATTTT
d_call: TRBD1
j_call: TRBJ1-5
clone_size: -
v_call: TRBV10-3

cdr3_aa: CASSPDLTGSEAFF
cdr3_nt: TGTGCCAGCTCGCCGGACCTGACAGGGAGTGAAGCTTTCTTT
d_call: TRBD1
j_call: TRBJ1-1
clone_size: -
v_call: TRBV18

cdr3_aa: CASSTTVLGEQYF
cdr3_nt: TGTGCCAGTAGCACTACTGTCCTGGGCGAGCAGTACTTC
d_call: -
j_call: TRBJ2-7
clone_size: -
v_call: TRBV19

cdr3_aa: CASSLAQQGARGYTF
cdr3_nt: TGTGCCAGCAGCTTAGCGCAACAGGGGGCGCGGGGCTACACCTTC
d_call: TRBD1
j_call: TRBJ1-2
clone_size: -
v_call: TRBV7-9

cdr3_aa: CAWSRTLGSSYNSPLHF
cdr3_nt: TGTGCCTGGAGTAGGACGCTAGGAAGCTCCTATAATTCACCCCTCCACTTT
d_call: -
j_call: TRBJ1-6
clone_size: -
v_call: TRBV30

cdr3_aa: CASSLGLSTDTQYF
cdr3_nt: TGCGCCAGCAGCTTGGGACTTAGCACAGATACGCAGTATTTT
d_call: -
j_call: TRBJ2-3
clone_size: -
v_call: TRBV5-1

cdr3_aa: CASSGGTSVYEQYF
cdr3_nt: TGTGCCAGCAGCGGTGGGACAAGTGTTTACGAGCAGTACTTC
d_call: -
j_call: TRBJ2-7
clone_size: -
v_call: TRBV9

cdr3_aa: CASAGDKETQYF
cdr3_nt: TGTGCCAGTGCCGGGGATAAAGAGACCCAGTACTTC
d_call: -
j_call: TRBJ2-5
clone_size: -
v_call: TRBV6-5

cdr3_aa: CASSRDRAETQYF
cdr3_nt: TGTGCCAGCAGCAGGGACAGGGCAGAGACCCAGTACTTC
d_call: TRBD1
j_call: TRBJ2-5
clone_size: -
v_call: TRBV5-4

cdr3_aa: CAWSAGANNQPQHF
cdr3_nt: TGTGCCTGGAGTGCAGGGGCTAACAATCAGCCCCAGCATTTT
d_call: -
j_call: TRBJ1-5
clone_size: -
v_call: TRBV30

cdr3_aa: CASSLAGGIAYEQYF
cdr3_nt: TGTGCCAGCAGCTTGGCTGGGGGGATTGCCTACGAGCAGTACTTC
d_call: -
j_call: TRBJ2-7
clone_size: -
v_call: TRBV5-4

cdr3_aa: CASSQGIGEKLFF
cdr3_nt: TGTGCCAGCTCACAGGGGATAGGCGAAAAACTGTTTTTT
d_call: -
j_call: TRBJ1-4
clone_size: -
v_call: TRBV18

cdr3_aa: CSGSGGYGYTF
cdr3_nt: TGCAGCGGGTCCGGGGGCTATGGCTACACCTTC
d_call: -
j_call: TRBJ1-2
clone_size: -
v_call: TRBV29-1

cdr3_aa: CASSPLAEQYNEQFF
cdr3_nt: TGCGCCAGCAGCCCCCTAGCGGAACAGTACAATGAGCAGTTCTTC
d_call: TRBD2
j_call: TRBJ2-1
clone_size: -
v_call: TRBV5-1

cdr3_aa: CASSPGTGYNEQFF
cdr3_nt: TGTGCCAGCTCACCCGGGACCGGCTACAATGAGCAGTTCTTC
d_call: -
j_call: TRBJ2-1
clone_size: -
v_call: TRBV18

cdr3_aa: CASTIGQGSSYNSPLHF
cdr3_nt: TGTGCCAGCACCATCGGACAGGGGAGCTCCTATAATTCACCCCTCCACTTT
d_call: TRBD1
j_call: TRBJ1-6
clone_size: -
v_call: TRBV7-2

cdr3_aa: CASSLRGRHFDQPQHF
cdr3_nt: TGTGCCAGCAGCTTAAGGGGGCGGCATTTTGATCAGCCCCAGCATTTT
d_call: TRBD1
j_call: TRBJ1-5
clone_size: -
v_call: TRBV11-3

cdr3_aa: CASSLKEGPLFF
cdr3_nt: TGTGCCAGCAGCTTGAAGGAGGGGCCCCTGTTTTTT
d_call: -
j_call: TRBJ2-2
clone_size: -
v_call: TRBV5-4

cdr3_aa: CASSLGASGGIGETQYF
cdr3_nt: TGTGCCAGCAGCTTAGGTGCTAGCGGGGGAATAGGGGAGACCCAGTACTTC
d_call: TRBD2
j_call: TRBJ2-5
clone_size: -
v_call: TRBV11-2

cdr3_aa: CASKTGGWHTEAFF
cdr3_nt: TGTGCCAGTAAGACAGGGGGATGGCACACTGAAGCTTTCTTT
d_call: TRBD1
j_call: TRBJ1-1
clone_size: once
v_call: TRBV19

cdr3_aa: CASSYSGRGEQPQHF
cdr3_nt: TGTGCCAGCAGTTACTCGGGCAGGGGTGAGCAGCCCCAGCATTTT
d_call: -
j_call: TRBJ1-5
clone_size: -
v_call: TRBV6-5

cdr3_aa: CASSSDRTATNEKLFF
cdr3_nt: TGCGCCAGCAGCTCCGACCGGACAGCAACTAATGAAAAACTGTTTTTT
d_call: -
j_call: TRBJ1-4
clone_size: -
v_call: TRBV5-1

cdr3_aa: CASSWGVNYGYTF
cdr3_nt: TGTGCCAGCAGTTGGGGGGTTAATTATGGCTACACCTTC
d_call: -
j_call: TRBJ1-2
clone_size: -
v_call: TRBV27

cdr3_aa: CASSVEGAGETQYF
cdr3_nt: TGTGCCAGCAGCGTAGAAGGGGCCGGAGAGACCCAGTACTTC
d_call: -
j_call: TRBJ2-5
clone_size: -
v_call: TRBV9

cdr3_aa: CAWSLRGLSSYNEQFF
cdr3_nt: TGTGCCTGGAGTCTGCGGGGACTAAGCTCCTACAATGAGCAGTTCTTC
d_call: TRBD2
j_call: TRBJ2-1
clone_size: -
v_call: TRBV30

cdr3_aa: CASSLGDQKNIQYF
cdr3_nt: TGTGCCAGCAGCTTGGGGGACCAGAAAAACATTCAGTACTTC
d_call: -
j_call: TRBJ2-4
clone_size: once
v_call: TRBV5-4

cdr3_aa: CAIRDRENTEAFF
cdr3_nt: TGTGCCATCAGGGACAGGGAGAACACTGAAGCTTTCTTT
d_call: TRBD1
j_call: TRBJ1-1
clone_size: few
v_call: TRBV10-3

cdr3_aa: CACYENTEAFF
cdr3_nt: TGTGCCTGCTATGAGAACACTGAAGCTTTCTTT
d_call: -
j_call: TRBJ1-1
clone_size: few
v_call: TRBV30

cdr3_aa: CASSSRSPGEQYF
cdr3_nt: TGTGCCAGCAGTAGCCGGTCGCCCGGTGAGCAGTACTTC
d_call: -
j_call: TRBJ2-7
clone_size: -
v_call: TRBV6-5

cdr3_aa: CASSTGTTGNTIYF
cdr3_nt: TGCGCCAGCAGCACCGGGACAACGGGAAACACCATATATTTT
d_call: -
j_call: TRBJ1-3
clone_size: -
v_call: TRBV10-1

cdr3_aa: CASSGSGTGNTEAFF
cdr3_nt: TGTGCCAGCAGTGGCTCCGGGACAGGGAACACTGAAGCTTTCTTT
d_call: TRBD1
j_call: TRBJ1-1
clone_size: -
v_call: TRBV6-6

cdr3_aa: CASRENTEAFF
cdr3_nt: TGTGCCAGCAGGGAGAACACTGAAGCTTTCTTT
d_call: -
j_call: TRBJ1-1
clone_size: few
v_call: TRBV14

cdr3_aa: CASSTRDRPAKNIQYF
cdr3_nt: TGCGCCAGCAGCACCCGGGACAGACCAGCCAAAAACATTCAGTACTTC
d_call: TRBD1
j_call: TRBJ2-4
clone_size: -
v_call: TRBV4-1

cdr3_aa: CASSLLGPPGGIEGYTF
cdr3_nt: TGTGCCAGCAGTTTATTAGGCCCCCCGGGGGGGATTGAGGGCTACACCTTC
d_call: -
j_call: TRBJ1-2
clone_size: once
v_call: TRBV27

cdr3_aa: CASSLAGEIYEQYF
cdr3_nt: TGCGCCAGCAGCTTGGCCGGGGAAATCTACGAGCAGTACTTC
d_call: -
j_call: TRBJ2-7
clone_size: -
v_call: TRBV5-1

cdr3_aa: CASRRTGGYEQYF
cdr3_nt: TGTGCCAGCAGACGGACTGGTGGGTACGAGCAGTACTTC
d_call: -
j_call: TRBJ2-7
clone_size: -
v_call: TRBV6-1

cdr3_aa: CASSLGGQGGNQPQHF
cdr3_nt: TGTGCCAGCAGCTTAGGAGGCCAGGGGGGCAATCAGCCCCAGCATTTT
d_call: TRBD1
j_call: TRBJ1-5
clone_size: -
v_call: TRBV7-6